The sequence of this TCR beta chain was determined in a study of cytomegalovirus exposure and HLA in healthy donors. Overall study findings and caveats: Analyses of presence/absence relied on an assumption of roughly uniform sequencing depth across donors. In a later analysis, across HLA loci, associated TCR counts were highest for DRB1, lowest for HLA-C.

Primers: 60 Vbeta forward and 13 Jbeta reverse. The method was immunoSEQ multiplex PCR; TCRdb's version includes in-frame clones alone and lacks a portion of them. The sample includes fewer than 200,000 clones, 65% to 80% of them seen just once. This clone was seen only once. The antigen is undetermined. The sample consisted of PBMCs. The sequence came from a woman aged 40 to 50 in good health and CMV-seronegative.

In nucleotides, the CDR3 is TGTGCCAGCAGTAGAGGCGTTGGCGCTTTCTTT. Translation: CASSRGVGAFF. The V gene is TRBV2, the J gene TRBJ1-1, with D hard to call. The germline CDR1 and CDR2 sequences are SNHLY and FYNNEI. This CDR3 is built from 11 residues. Trimming pared 5 bases from V and 11 bases from J, leaving 12 bases between. Using reference TRBV2 and TRBJ1-1 for the parts outside the CDR3, the full variable domain is EPEVTQTPSHQVTQMGQEVILRCVPISNHLYFYWYRQILGQKVEFLVSFYNNEISEKSEIFDDQFSVERPDGSNFTLKIRSTKLEDSAMYFCASSRGVGAFFGQGTRLTVV.